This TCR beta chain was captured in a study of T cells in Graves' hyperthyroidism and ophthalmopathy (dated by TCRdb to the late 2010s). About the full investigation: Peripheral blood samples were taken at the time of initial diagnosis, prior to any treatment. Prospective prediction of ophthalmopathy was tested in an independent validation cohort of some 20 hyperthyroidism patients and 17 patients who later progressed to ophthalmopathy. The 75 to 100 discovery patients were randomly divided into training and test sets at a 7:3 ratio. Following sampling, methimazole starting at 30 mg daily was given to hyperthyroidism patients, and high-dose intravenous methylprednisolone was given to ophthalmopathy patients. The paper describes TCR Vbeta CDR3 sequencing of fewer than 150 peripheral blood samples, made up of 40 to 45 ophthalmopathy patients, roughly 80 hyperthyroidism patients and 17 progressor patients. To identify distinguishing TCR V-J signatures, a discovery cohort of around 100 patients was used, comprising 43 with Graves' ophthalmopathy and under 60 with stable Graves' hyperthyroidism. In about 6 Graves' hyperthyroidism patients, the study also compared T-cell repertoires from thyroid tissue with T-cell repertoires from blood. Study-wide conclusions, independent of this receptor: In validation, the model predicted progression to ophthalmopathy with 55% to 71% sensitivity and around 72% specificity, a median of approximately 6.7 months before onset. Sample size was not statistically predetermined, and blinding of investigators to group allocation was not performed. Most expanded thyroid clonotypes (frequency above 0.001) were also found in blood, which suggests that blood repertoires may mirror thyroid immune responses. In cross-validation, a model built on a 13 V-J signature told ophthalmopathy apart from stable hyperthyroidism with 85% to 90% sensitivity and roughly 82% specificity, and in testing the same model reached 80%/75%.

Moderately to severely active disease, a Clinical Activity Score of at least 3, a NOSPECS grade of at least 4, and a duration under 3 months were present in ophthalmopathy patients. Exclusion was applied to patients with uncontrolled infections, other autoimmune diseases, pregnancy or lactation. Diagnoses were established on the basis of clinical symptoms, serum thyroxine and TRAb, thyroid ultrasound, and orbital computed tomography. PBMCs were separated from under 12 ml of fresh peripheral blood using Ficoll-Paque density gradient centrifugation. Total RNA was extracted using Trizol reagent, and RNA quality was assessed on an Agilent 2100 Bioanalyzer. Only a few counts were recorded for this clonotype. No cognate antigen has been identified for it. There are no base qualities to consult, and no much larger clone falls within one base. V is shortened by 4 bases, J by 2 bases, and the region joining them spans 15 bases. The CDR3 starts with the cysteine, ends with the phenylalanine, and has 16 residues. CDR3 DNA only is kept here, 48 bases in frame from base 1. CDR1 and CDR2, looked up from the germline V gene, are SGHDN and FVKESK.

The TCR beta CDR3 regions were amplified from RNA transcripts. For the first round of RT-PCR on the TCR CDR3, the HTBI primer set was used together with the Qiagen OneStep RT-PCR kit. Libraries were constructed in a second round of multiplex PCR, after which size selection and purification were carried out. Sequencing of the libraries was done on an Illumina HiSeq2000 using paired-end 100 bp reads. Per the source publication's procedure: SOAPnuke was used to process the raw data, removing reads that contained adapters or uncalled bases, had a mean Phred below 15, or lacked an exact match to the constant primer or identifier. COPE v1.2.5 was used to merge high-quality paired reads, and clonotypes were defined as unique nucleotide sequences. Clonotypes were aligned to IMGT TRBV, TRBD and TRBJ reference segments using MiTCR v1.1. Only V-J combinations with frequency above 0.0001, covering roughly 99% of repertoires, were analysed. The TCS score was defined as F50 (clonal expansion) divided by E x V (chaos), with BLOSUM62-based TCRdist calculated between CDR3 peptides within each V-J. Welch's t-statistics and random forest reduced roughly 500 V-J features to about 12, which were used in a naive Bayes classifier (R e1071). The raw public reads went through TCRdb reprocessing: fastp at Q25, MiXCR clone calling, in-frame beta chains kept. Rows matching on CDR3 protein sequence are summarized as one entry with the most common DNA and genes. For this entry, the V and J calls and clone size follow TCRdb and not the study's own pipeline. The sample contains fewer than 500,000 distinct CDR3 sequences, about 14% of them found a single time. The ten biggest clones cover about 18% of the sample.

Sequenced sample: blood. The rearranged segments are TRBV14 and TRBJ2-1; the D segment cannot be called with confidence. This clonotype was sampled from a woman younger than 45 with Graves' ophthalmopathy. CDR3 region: CASSPGQRLTYNEQFF. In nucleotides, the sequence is TGTGCCAGCAGCCCCGGGCAGAGACTCACCTACAATGAGCAGTTCTTC.